A single sample gave rise to the 28 T cell receptor beta chains below, sequenced in a study of T-cell memory formation after mild COVID-19. TCRdb reanalysed the 5' RACE reads using MiXCR and keeps one entry per CDR3 protein. The table has 40,000 to 55,000 distinct CDR3 sequences, 7.3% seen once. Material for sequencing was PBMCs or a T cell subset sorted from them (not recorded which). These TCRs come from a man between 18 and 29 years old who had mild COVID-19 (a few samples of this study predate the infection). Cell type and time point are not known.

The chain employs TRBV6-2 or TRBV6-3 and TRBJ1-1; D not resolved. The germline CDR1 and CDR2 sequences are MNHEY and SVGEGT. With 2 bases removed from V and 2 bases from J, the gap between germline ends came to 6 bases. The CDR3 totals 13 residues. Written as DNA, the CDR3 is TGTGCCAGCAGTTACGGCAGAAACACTGAAGCTTTCTTT. It codes for CASSYGRNTEAFF.

The gene calls are TRBV20-1 and TRBJ1-1, with D hard to call. CDR1 and CDR2 from the germline V gene are DFQATT and SNEGSKA (reference sequence). The CDR3 extends over 14 amino acids. The ends were cut back, 5 bases at V and 4 bases at J, with 17 bases in the middle. CDR3 in DNA: TGCAGTGCTCGTCCGGAACGGCTGAGCACTGAAGCTTTCTTT. As protein: CSARPERLSTEAFF.

This clonotype was counted only a few times. This chain connects TRBV4-2 to TRBJ2-7; 7 bases are a match to TRBD1. This CDR3 has 17 residues. J was trimmed by 3 bases and V by 0 bases; bases with no gene match: 11. Germline V gene data show CDR1 as LGHNA and CDR2 as YNFKEQ. The CDR3 spells CASSQEGDSPIYYEQYF. CDR3 coding DNA: TGTGCCAGCAGCCAAGAGGGGGACAGTCCCATTTACTACGAGCAGTACTTC.

Ten or more counts support this clonotype. The J gene is TRBJ2-6, the V gene TRBV5-5, with D unresolved. The germline CDR1 and CDR2 sequences are SGHKS and YYEKEE (reference sequence). The CDR3 is made up of 15 amino acids. V was shortened by 1 base and J by 4 bases, with 9 bases between the two germline ends. The CDR3 loop is CASSLNPAGANVLTF. The CDR3 DNA reads TGTGCCAGCAGCTTGAACCCCGCGGGGGCCAACGTCCTGACTTTC.

This clonotype was counted ten times or more. The rearrangement links TRBV19 to TRBJ1-2; 10 nucleotides line up with TRBD1. CDR3 size: 15 residues. The V gene end was trimmed by 8 bases and the J gene end by 2 bases; junction bases not matched to a gene: 8. Germline V gene lookup returns CDR1 LNHDA and CDR2 SQIVND (reference sequence). In DNA, the CDR3 is TGTGCCAGTTCACCCGGGACAGGGGCGAACTATGGCTACACCTTC. This translates into CASSPGTGANYGYTF.

The chain recombines TRBV20-1 with TRBJ1-4, with no clear D. Per germline, CDR1 DFQATT and CDR2 SNEGSKA (reference sequence). This CDR3 comprises 11 residues. Between the trimmed V and J ends, which lost 5 bases and 4 bases, there was a span of 5 bases. The CDR3 spells CSAGLNEKLFF. The CDR3 nucleotides are TGCAGTGCTGGCCTTAATGAAAAACTGTTTTTT.

This clonotype was recorded many times. This rearrangement joins TRBV5-1 to TRBJ2-3; unclear D gene. Germline V CDR1 and CDR2: SGHRS, YFSETQ. V was cut by 3 bases and J by 3 bases, with 8 bases left in between. The length of the CDR3 is 13 residues. CDR3 residues: CASSSYSTDTQYF. CDR3 sequence (DNA): TGCGCCAGCAGCTCTTACTCTACAGATACGCAGTATTTT.

The gene calls are TRBV7-2 and TRBJ1-2; unclear D gene. Germline lookup yields CDR1 SGHTA and CDR2 FQGNSA. V was cut by 1 base and J by 2 bases, with 5 bases left in between. The CDR3 has 13 amino acids. As DNA, the CDR3 is TGTGCCAGCAGCTTAGTAGAGAACTATGGCTACACCTTC. It encodes CASSLVENYGYTF.

This chain joins TRBV10-3 and TRBJ2-2; TRBD2 might be the D (5 bases). The CDR3 length is 14 residues. Trimming took off 6 bases at V and 0 bases at J, with 8 bases between the two ends. Germline V lookup: CDR1 ENHRY, CDR2 SYGVKD. The CDR3: CAIREVPNTGELFF. The CDR3 nucleotides read TGTGCCATCAGGGAGGTCCCGAACACCGGGGAGCTGTTTTTT.

In its sample, this clonotype was seen many times. The chain carries TRBV6-5 and TRBJ2-1; the match to TRBD2 covers 10 bases. The CDR3 has 15 residues. Germline assignment: CDR1 MNHEY and CDR2 SVGAGI. After removal of 6 bases from V and 2 bases from J, the junction contained 4 bases not matched to a gene. CDR3 DNA: TGTGCCAGCAGGCCGGGACTAGCGACCTACAATGAGCAGTTCTTC. Translated: CASRPGLATYNEQFF.

This clonotype was observed a few times. The V and J genes are TRBV28 and TRBJ2-1; 8 bases agree with TRBD1. In germline, CDR1 is MDHEN, CDR2 SYDVKM. The length of the CDR3 is 15 residues. Unmatched junction bases numbered 10, after V lost 2 bases and J lost 10 bases. As DNA, the CDR3 is TGTGCCAGCAGTTTAGGGGCAGGGGGCACGCGGGAGCAGTTCTTC. It is translated as CASSLGAGGTREQFF. The variable domain in full, completed from reference TRBV28 and TRBJ2-1, reads DVKVTQSSRYLVKRTGEKVFLECVQDMDHENMFWYRQDPGLGLRLIYFSYDVKMKEKGDIPEGYSVSREKKERFSLILESASTNQTSMYLCASSLGAGGTREQFFGPGTRLTVL.

The chain combines TRBV4-3 with TRBJ2-3, with D unresolved. CDR1 is LGHNA, CDR2 YSLEER, per germline. CDR3 length: 15 amino acids. The V end lost 3 bases, the J end lost 4 bases, and 14 bases lay between the germline ends. CDR3 in amino acids: CASSQSSSGADTQYF. The CDR3 DNA reads as TGCGCCAGCAGCCAGTCTTCCTCTGGGGCAGATACGCAGTATTTT.

This clonotype has a handful of counts. This chain links TRBV19 with TRBJ2-2; D might be TRBD1 (5 bases). The germline CDR1 and CDR2 sequences are LNHDA and SQIVND (reference sequence). The CDR3 is 13 amino acids. V was trimmed by 5 bases and J by 4 bases, leaving 8 bases between them. DNA of the CDR3: TGTGCCAGTAGTCCAAGGGGCACCGGGGAGCTGTTTTTT. Translation gives CASSPRGTGELFF.

The V and J genes are TRBV7-9 and TRBJ2-5; 8 positions agree with TRBD2. Unmatched junction bases numbered 6, after V lost 5 bases and J lost 4 bases. The CDR3 is 14 residues long. Looked up from germline, CDR1 is SEHNR and CDR2 is FQNEAQ (reference sequence). DNA for the CDR3: TGTGCCAGCAGCCCGCGGGGGGCGTCAGAGACCCAGTACTTC. Protein: CASSPRGASETQYF. The full variable domain, with the rest looked up from reference TRBV7-9 and TRBJ2-5, is DTGVSQNPRHKITKRGQNVTFRCDPISEHNRLYWYRQTLGQGPEFLTYFQNEAQLEKSRLLSDRFSAERPKGSFSTLEIQRTEQGDSAMYLCASSPRGASETQYFGPGTRLLVL.

The genes are TRBV7-9 and TRBJ2-7; either TRBD1 or TRBD2 may fit D (6 bases each). The V end lost 1 base, the J end lost 2 bases, and 9 bases lay between the germline ends. The germline V gene encodes CDR1 SEHNR and CDR2 FQNEAQ (reference sequence). This CDR3 has 14 residues. CDR3 sequence (DNA): TGTGCCAGCAGCTTAGGGGGGGCCGCCTACGAGCAGTACTTC. Its translation: CASSLGGAAYEQYF.

This clonotype has a handful of counts. The chain has TRBV18 and TRBJ2-7; D gene ambiguous. The CDR3 length is 11 residues. Trimming stripped 5 bases from V and 6 bases from J, with 8 bases between. Germline CDR1 is KGHSH and CDR2 is LQKENI. The CDR3 DNA reads as TGTGCCAGCTCATCTTCTCTCGAGCAGTACTTC. It translates to CASSSSLEQYF.

There are many counts of this clonotype. The V and J genes are TRBV5-1 and TRBJ2-5; D gene uncertain. The CDR3 has 14 amino acids. The V end lost 4 bases, the J end lost 1 base, and 11 bases lay between the germline ends. CDR1 and CDR2 from the germline V gene are SGHRS and YFSETQ. CDR3 sequence (DNA): TGCGCCAGCAGCCTCTACTCGATCCAAGAGACCCAGTACTTC. This sequence encodes CASSLYSIQETQYF.

V gene TRBV7-2 combines with J gene TRBJ2-5, with D possibly being TRBD2 (5 bases). The V and J ends lost 1 base and 2 bases respectively, with 8 bases between them. This CDR3 region has 14 residues. CDR1 SGHTA and CDR2 FQGNSA come from the germline V gene. The CDR3 DNA reads as TGTGCCAGCAGCTTAGGAACGGGGCAAGAGACCCAGTACTTC. It specifies CASSLGTGQETQYF.

Only a few counts were recorded for this clonotype. The CDR3 loop reads CASVDSPANTGELFF. CDR3 sequence (DNA): TGTGCATCGGTCGACAGCCCGGCGAACACCGGGGAGCTGTTTTTT. The gene calls are TRBV7-3 and TRBJ2-2, with D possibly TRBD1 on 5 matching bases. CDR1 and CDR2 (germline): SGHTA, FQGTGA. The CDR3 has 15 amino acids.

This clonotype has a handful of counts. This rearrangement joins TRBV7-2 to TRBJ2-7, with D hard to call. V lost 3 bases and J lost 2, with 8 bases in between. From germline, CDR1 is SGHTA and CDR2 FQGNSA. CDR3 length: 13 amino acids. The CDR3 coding sequence is TGTGCCAGCAGCTTCACCACAGCCTACGAGCAGTACGTC. Protein: CASSFTTAYEQYV.

This clonotype has only a few counts. The V call is TRBV6-5, the J call TRBJ2-3; no definite D call. V was pared by 0 bases and J by 6 bases, with 16 bases between. CDR3 size: 16 residues. Germline values: CDR1 MNHEY, CDR2 SVGAGI. The CDR3 here is CASSYSGELKGDTQYF. CDR3 DNA sequence: TGTGCCAGCAGTTACTCTGGGGAACTAAAAGGGGATACGCAGTATTTT.

The chain combines TRBV12-3 or TRBV12-4 with TRBJ1-1, with D maybe TRBD1 (5 bases). V was clipped by 2 bases and J by 1 base, with 11 bases between them. The CDR3 extends over 15 amino acids. The CDR3 loop reads CASSLTAGGNTEAFF. The DNA of the CDR3 is TGTGCCAGCAGTTTAACAGCCGGGGGGAACACTGAAGCTTTCTTT.

This clonotype was detected ten times or more. This chain links TRBV3-1 with TRBJ1-1, with 7 nucleotides matching TRBD1. V lost 4 bases to trimming and J lost 1 base; unmatched junction nucleotides: 3. Germline CDR1 reads LGHDT; CDR2 reads YNNKEL (reference sequence). The CDR3 runs 14 residues. The CDR3 reads CASSRGQSNTEAFF. The DNA of the CDR3 is TGTGCCAGCAGCCGGGGACAGTCGAACACTGAAGCTTTCTTT.

This clonotype occurred a few times. The V call is TRBV4-3, the J call TRBJ1-4; D not certain. This CDR3 spans 15 amino acids. CDR1 and CDR2 (germline): LGHNA, YSLEER. V was cut by 2 bases and J by 6 bases, with 13 bases left in between. The chain's CDR3 is CASSQRTGFDEKLFF. CDR3 in DNA: TGCGCCAGCAGCCAAAGGACGGGGTTTGATGAAAAACTGTTTTTT.

Remarks on this clonotype: This may arise from a read error, as a much more abundant clone is one base away. This CDR3 is CASRGIAGAIEQFF. For the CDR3, the DNA is TGTGCCAGCCGCGGGATAGCGGGGGCAATTGAGCAGTTCTTC. The chain recombines TRBV7-6 with TRBJ2-1; 9 bases line up with TRBD2. The CDR3 consists of 14 residues. V lost 8 bases, J lost 9 bases, and 11 bases stayed unmatched. Germline values: CDR1 SGHVS, CDR2 FNYEAQ.

The V gene is TRBV12-3 or TRBV12-4, the J gene TRBJ2-7; D unresolved. The V gene lost 4 bases and the J gene lost 5 bases, with 15 bases spanning the gap. The CDR3 loop spans 14 amino acids. The CDR3: CASSSLGVFDEQYF. The CDR3 DNA follows: TGTGCCAGCAGTTCGCTAGGAGTCTTCGACGAGCAGTACTTC.

This clonotype was counted only a few times. V gene TRBV7-2 combines with J gene TRBJ1-5; no definite D call. The CDR3 runs to 13 residues. Germline V gene lookup returns CDR1 SGHTA and CDR2 FQGNSA. Trimming left V 1 base short and J 5 bases short, with 6 bases between. As DNA, the CDR3 is TGTGCCAGCAGCTTAGTTAGTCATCAGCCCCAGCATTTT. It specifies CASSLVSHQPQHF.

This chain joins TRBV9 and TRBJ2-1, with 7 bases aligning to TRBD2. The CDR3 has 17 amino acids. The V and J ends lost 6 bases and 1 base, in that order; junction bases with no gene match: 13. Germline CDR1 reads SGDLS; CDR2 reads YYNGEE. The DNA for the CDR3 is TGTGCCAGCACCGTGGGGGTCCAGCGGGGATCCTACAATGAGCAGTTCTTC. Translating it yields CASTVGVQRGSYNEQFF. Looking up the rest from reference TRBV9 and TRBJ2-1 gives the full variable domain: DSGVTQTPKHLITATGQRVTLRCSPRSGDLSVYWYQQSLDQGLQFLIQYYNGEERAKGNILERFSAQQFPDLHSELNLSSLELGDSALYFCASTVGVQRGSYNEQFFGPGTRLTVL.